A single sample is the source of the 27 T cell receptor beta chains below, sequenced in a study of CD8 T cells in Susac syndrome. The RNA, 0.5 to 1 ug, was put through reverse transcription using random hexamers. Each CDR3 protein gets one entry after TCRdb re-called the immunoSEQ multiplex PCR reads with MiXCR. In the table there are approximately 150,000 distinct CDR3 sequences, roughly 94% of which are singletons. Sequenced input: CD4+ T cells from PBMCs. The receptors stem from a human donor in good health.

This rearrangement joins TRBV4-2 to TRBJ2-7; 7 bases are shared with TRBD1. J lost 4 bases, V lost 3 bases, and 9 bases had no gene match. This CDR3 region has 15 residues. CDR1 LGHNA and CDR2 YNFKEQ come from the germline V gene. The CDR3 DNA is TGTGCCAGCAGCCAGACTCGGACAGGCCAATACGAGCAGTACTTC. Translation: CASSQTRTGQYEQYF.

V usage is TRBV5-1 and J usage is TRBJ2-4; tentatively, D is TRBD1 (6 bases). This CDR3 has 14 residues. V gave up 4 bases and J gave up 1 base, with 9 bases separating them. CDR1 is SGHRS and CDR2 is YFSETQ in the germline V gene. CDR3 in DNA: TGCGCCAGCAGCGGGGACACCGCCAAAAACATTCAGTACTTC. Its translation is CASSGDTAKNIQYF. The variable domain in full, completed from reference TRBV5-1 and TRBJ2-4, reads KAGVTQTPRYLIKTRGQQVTLSCSPISGHRSVSWYQQTPGQGLQFLFEYFSETQRNKGNFPGRFSGRQFSNSRSEMNVSTLELGDSALYLCASSGDTAKNIQYFGAGTRLSVL.

This chain joins TRBV5-4 and TRBJ2-3; 13 bases match TRBD2. The trim removed 0 bases at V and 5 bases at J, leaving 3 bases unmatched. This CDR3 is 16 amino acids long. Germline V lookup: CDR1 SGHNT, CDR2 YYREEE (reference sequence). The DNA for the CDR3 is TGTGCCAGCAGCTTGGGACTAGCGGGAGGTCGAGATACGCAGTATTTT. Amino acids: CASSLGLAGGRDTQYF.

This chain connects TRBV9 to TRBJ2-7; TRBD1 aligns across 11 bases. CDR1 SGDLS and CDR2 YYNGEE come from the germline V gene. The ends lost 4 bases at V and 6 bases at J; junction bases unmatched: 9. The CDR3 has 15 amino acids. CDR3 nucleotide sequence: TGTGCCAGCAGCCTCACCGGGACAGGGGGTGCCGAGCAGTACTTC. It encodes CASSLTGTGGAEQYF.

In this sample, this clonotype turned up once. The genes are TRBV6-1 and TRBJ2-1; 15 bases agree with TRBD2. The trim removed 6 bases at V and 6 bases at J, leaving 9 bases unmatched. The CDR3 sequence is 17 residues long. Germline V lookup: CDR1 MNHNS, CDR2 SASEGT. The CDR3 DNA sequence: TGTGCCAGCAGCGCCAGGACTAGCGGGAGGGCGAGCAATGAGCAGTTCTTC. Its translation is CASSARTSGRASNEQFF.

The chain recombines TRBV18 with TRBJ1-5; 7 positions match TRBD1. Trimming at V came to 6 bases and at J to 0 bases, leaving 14 bases not matched to a gene. Germline CDR1 KGHSH, CDR2 LQKENI. The CDR3 covers 18 residues. The CDR3 sequence is CASSQGGRKVGSNQPQHF. CDR3 DNA sequence: TGTGCCAGCTCCCAGGGGGGCAGGAAGGTTGGTAGCAATCAGCCCCAGCATTTT.

The CDR3 DNA follows: TGTGCCAGCAGCCGCCGGGACGGACAGTTCTTC. Translated: CASSRRDGQFF. The rearrangement uses TRBV7-9 and TRBJ2-1; the D call may be TRBD1 or TRBD2 (5 bases each). This CDR3 has 11 amino acids. CDR1 is SEHNR and CDR2 is FQNEAQ in the germline V gene (reference sequence). Trimming took off 5 bases at V and 13 bases at J, with 12 bases between the two ends.

This CDR3 reads CSARDIGSYEQYF. DNA of the CDR3: TGCAGTGCTAGGGACATCGGGTCCTACGAGCAGTACTTC. The chain has TRBV20-1 and TRBJ2-7; tentatively, D is TRBD1 (5 bases). Germline V gene data show CDR1 as DFQATT and CDR2 as SNEGSKA (reference sequence). The CDR3 sequence is 13 residues long. V was pared by 3 bases and J by 1 base, with 10 bases between.

The gene calls are TRBV10-3 and TRBJ2-3; 8 bases align to TRBD1. The CDR3 sequence is 13 residues long. Germline V CDR1 and CDR2: ENHRY, SYGVKD. V shed 6 bases and J 9 bases; nucleotides not matched to a gene: 8. The CDR3 sequence is CAIRGGQVETQYF. DNA of the CDR3: TGTGCCATCAGGGGGGGACAGGTCGAAACGCAGTATTTT.

The chain uses TRBV7-9 and TRBJ2-2, with D perhaps TRBD1 (5 bases). Germline V lookup: CDR1 SEHNR, CDR2 FQNEAQ (reference sequence). The V and J ends lost 5 bases and 1 base respectively, with 14 bases between them. There are 16 residues in the CDR3. The CDR3 spells CASSPLQGVNTGELFF. In nucleotides, the CDR3 is TGTGCCAGCAGCCCCCTCCAGGGTGTGAACACCGGGGAGCTGTTTTTT.

The J gene is TRBJ1-3, the V gene TRBV18, with D perhaps matching TRBD1 (6 bases). V was clipped by 3 bases and J by 2 bases, with 14 bases between them. Germline CDR1 reads KGHSH; CDR2 reads LQKENI. The CDR3 is made up of 16 amino acids. The CDR3: CASSPSGELPGNTIYF. The CDR3 nucleotides read TGTGCCAGCTCACCCTCAGGGGAATTGCCTGGAAACACCATATATTTT.

The chain has TRBV7-9 and TRBJ1-2; D is uncertain. The germline gives CDR1 SEHNR, CDR2 FQNEAQ (reference sequence). The CDR3 is 12 residues long. The germline V and J ends were trimmed by 5 bases and 1 base, with 5 bases remaining between them. CDR3 region: CASSAINYGYTF. DNA of the CDR3: TGTGCCAGCAGCGCAATTAACTATGGCTACACCTTC.

For the CDR3, the DNA is TGTGCCACCAGTGATCGACAGTCCGGGGAGCTGTTTTTT. It yields the protein CATSDRQSGELFF. The rearrangement links TRBV24-1 to TRBJ2-2, with D perhaps TRBD1 (5 bases). V shed 3 bases and J shed 6 bases, with 7 bases lying between them. The germline V gene has CDR1 KGHDR and CDR2 SFDVKD. The CDR3 length is 13 residues.

The rearrangement links TRBV12-3 or TRBV12-4 to TRBJ2-7, with 8 positions matching TRBD1. With 7 bases clipped from V and 5 bases from J, the junction kept 7 bases outside the gene matches. CDR3 length: 13 residues. The CDR3 reads CASTPDRDHEQYF. Here the CDR3 DNA reads TGTGCCAGCACCCCGGACAGGGACCACGAGCAGTACTTC.

The V and J genes are TRBV2 and TRBJ2-4; D call uncertain. The germline V and J ends were trimmed by 5 bases and 12 bases, with 11 bases remaining between them. Looked up from germline, CDR1 is SNHLY and CDR2 is FYNNEI. CDR3 length: 11 amino acids. As DNA, the CDR3 is TGTGCCAGCAGTCCTTGGCATTATCAGTACTTC. Its protein product is CASSPWHYQYF.

The chain couples TRBV3-1 to TRBJ2-3, with D maybe TRBD2 (6 bases). The CDR3 length is 16 residues. The germline gives CDR1 LGHDT, CDR2 YNNKEL (reference sequence). V was cut by 4 bases and J by 2 bases, with 16 bases left in between. This chain's CDR3 is CASSPVTGTDTDTQYF. The DNA for the CDR3 is TGTGCCAGCAGCCCCGTCACCGGGACTGACACAGATACGCAGTATTTT.

This rearrangement joins TRBV5-4 to TRBJ1-1; D not certain. Germline loops: CDR1 SGHNT, CDR2 YYREEE (reference sequence). Trimming left V 0 bases short and J 8 bases short, with 8 bases between. This CDR3 spans 12 amino acids. CDR3 nucleotides: TGTGCCAGCAGCTTGGCCCAGACGGAAGCTTTCTTT. Translation gives CASSLAQTEAFF.

The table lists this clonotype with a count of one. The chain joins TRBV23-1 to TRBJ1-3, with D tentatively TRBD1 (6 bases). TRBV23-1 qualifies as an ORF whose function is uncertain. The CDR3 runs 14 residues. V was pared by 4 bases and J by 4 bases, with 11 bases between. This chain's CDR3 is CASSPGATGNTIYF. The DNA of the CDR3 is TGCGCCAGCAGTCCAGGGGCGACGGGAAACACCATATATTTT.

V gene TRBV2 combines with J gene TRBJ1-1; D is perhaps TRBD1 (5 bases). V gave up 10 bases and J gave up 4 bases, with 16 bases separating them. The CDR3 totals 13 residues. Germline V lookup: CDR1 SNHLY, CDR2 FYNNEI. The chain's CDR3 is CATQRQSITEAFF. In nucleotides, the CDR3 is TGTGCCACCCAACGACAGTCGATCACTGAAGCTTTCTTT.

The V gene is TRBV20-1, the J gene TRBJ2-4; the match to TRBD1 covers 8 bases. V was clipped by 3 bases and J by 5 bases; unmatched bases: 6. The CDR3 loop spans 14 amino acids. From germline, CDR1 is DFQATT and CDR2 SNEGSKA (reference sequence). The DNA for the CDR3 is TGCAGTGCTAGCCAGGGGACAGGACAAAACATTCAGTACTTC. Its translation is CSASQGTGQNIQYF.

V and J are TRBV7-9 and TRBJ2-2; D may correspond to TRBD1 or TRBD2 (5 bases each). CDR3 length: 14 amino acids. V was trimmed by 0 bases and J by 13 bases, leaving 15 bases between them. CDR1 and CDR2 (germline): SEHNR, FQNEAQ (reference sequence). The CDR3 here is CASSLAGTLAGLFF. CDR3 bases: TGTGCCAGCAGCTTAGCCGGGACCCTGGCTGGGCTGTTTTTT. Combining the CDR3 with reference TRBV7-9 and TRBJ2-2 gives the whole variable domain DTGVSQNPRHKITKRGQNVTFRCDPISEHNRLYWYRQTLGQGPEFLTYFQNEAQLEKSRLLSDRFSAERPKGSFSTLEIQRTEQGDSAMYLCASSLAGTLAGLFFGEGSRLTVL.

The chain employs TRBV5-5 and TRBJ1-5, with D unresolved. Germline V gene data show CDR1 as SGHKS and CDR2 as YYEKEE (reference sequence). The germline V and J ends were trimmed by 4 bases and 3 bases, with 8 bases remaining between them. CDR3 length equals 13 residues. In DNA, the CDR3 is TGTGCCAGCAGCGCTTTCCCCAATCAGCCCCAGCATTTT. Translation gives CASSAFPNQPQHF.

The rearrangement links TRBV3-1 to TRBJ2-5; possibly TRBD1 or TRBD2 for D (5 bases each). The CDR3 is made up of 14 amino acids. V lost 3 bases to trimming and J lost 0 bases, with 8 bases between them. Germline V gene sequence: CDR1 LGHDT, CDR2 YNNKEL (reference sequence). CDR3 in DNA: TGTGCCAGCAGCCAGGGGGTGAACCAAGAGACCCAGTACTTC. Translating gives CASSQGVNQETQYF.

The chain combines TRBV7-6 with TRBJ2-5, with D perhaps matching TRBD1 (6 bases). This CDR3 has 15 residues. Trimming cost V 1 base and J 2 bases, with 11 bases left between them. In germline, CDR1 is SGHVS, CDR2 FNYEAQ. CDR3 nucleotides: TGTGCCAGCAGCTTAGAGACAGGACGGCAAGAGACCCAGTACTTC. It is translated as CASSLETGRQETQYF.

The chain carries TRBV5-1 and TRBJ2-3, with D possibly matching TRBD1 (5 bases). The V and J ends lost 2 bases and 0 bases respectively, with 13 bases between them. The CDR3 length is 16 residues. CDR1 is SGHRS, CDR2 YFSETQ, per germline. The CDR3 loop reads CASSFDSASSTDTQYF. CDR3 coding DNA: TGCGCCAGCAGCTTCGACAGTGCCTCAAGCACAGATACGCAGTATTTT.

This clonotype has just one count. The CDR3 sequence is CAISSQGIYEQYF. In DNA, the CDR3 is TGTGCCATCAGTTCACAGGGGATCTACGAGCAGTACTTC. The chain has TRBV10-3 and TRBJ2-7, with 7 bases fitting TRBD1. V gave up 5 bases and J gave up 3 bases; unmatched junction bases: 4. There are 13 residues in the CDR3. The V gene's germline CDR1 is ENHRY and CDR2 SYGVKD.

V gene TRBV4-1 combines with J gene TRBJ1-4; weak D call: TRBD1 (6 bases). V was pared by 3 bases and J by 5 bases, with 10 bases between. CDR1 is MGHRA and CDR2 is YSYEKL in the germline V gene. The CDR3 runs to 14 residues. The CDR3 is CASSQLQGNEKLFF. The CDR3, as DNA: TGCGCCAGCAGCCAGTTACAGGGAAATGAAAAACTGTTTTTT.